This entry features one T cell receptor beta chain sequence. No antigen is known for it. The method was immunoSEQ multiplex PCR; TCRdb's version includes in-frame clones alone and lacks a portion of them. This sample carries a few hundred thousand clones, roughly 91% of them seen once, and the ten largest clones take 2.5% to 3.5%. Trimming took 5 bases from V and 1 from J, leaving 14 bases between them. This CDR3 contains 15 residues. Germline loops: CDR1 LNHDA, CDR2 SQIVND (reference sequence). This record comes from a study of cytomegalovirus exposure and HLA in healthy donors. Findings of the study overall: Clusters of TCRs from the first cohort tended to co-occur in the roughly 120 validation repertoires (as a later analysis found). Among TCR beta chains, those listed as cytomegalovirus-associated numbered fewer than 200.

This receptor was obtained from a woman in her 30s in good health and CMV-seronegative. Sequencing was done on a sample of PBMCs. The rearrangement joins TRBV19 to TRBJ1-1; D is undetermined. The CDR3 bases are TGTGCCAGTAGTCCCCTCCAGGACCCGAACACTGAAGCTTTCTTT. It is translated as CASSPLQDPNTEAFF.